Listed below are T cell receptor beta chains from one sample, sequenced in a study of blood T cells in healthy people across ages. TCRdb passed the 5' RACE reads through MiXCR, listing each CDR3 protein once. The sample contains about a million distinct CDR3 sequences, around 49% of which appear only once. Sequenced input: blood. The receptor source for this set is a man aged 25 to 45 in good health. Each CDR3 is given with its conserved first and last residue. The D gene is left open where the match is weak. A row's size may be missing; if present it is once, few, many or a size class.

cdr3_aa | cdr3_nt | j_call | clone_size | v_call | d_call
CSARSWGWVDTQYF | TGCAGTGCTAGATCATGGGGCTGGGTAGATACGCAGTATTTT | TRBJ2-3 | NA | TRBV20-1 | NA
CASSPWTGGDTGELFF | TGTGCCAGCAGCCCCTGGACTGGTGGGGACACCGGGGAGCTGTTTTTT | TRBJ2-2 | NA | TRBV7-9 | NA
CSASRSTTEAFF | TGCAGTGCTAGCAGGTCCACCACTGAAGCTTTCTTT | TRBJ1-1 | once | TRBV20-1 | NA
CASSEAGAPGTQYF | TGTGCCAGCAGTGAAGCAGGGGCTCCGGGGACCCAGTACTTC | TRBJ2-5 | few | TRBV6-1 | NA
CASTDGVGGPYNEQYF | TGTGCCAGCACTGACGGGGTGGGCGGACCCTACAATGAGCAGTACTTC | TRBJ2-7 | NA | TRBV28 | NA
CASTNYEQYF | TGTGCCAGCACTAATTACGAGCAGTACTTC | TRBJ2-7 | NA | TRBV6-1 | NA
CAKIKPTGAPFDSYEQYF | TGTGCCAAAATTAAACCGACAGGGGCCCCCTTCGACTCCTACGAGCAGTACTTC | TRBJ2-7 | NA | TRBV6-2/TRBV6-3 | TRBD1
CASSSRTGGMNIQYF | TGCGCCAGCAGCTCCCGGACAGGTGGTATGAACATTCAGTACTTC | TRBJ2-4 | many | TRBV4-1 | TRBD1
CAGSQARDGYEQYF | TGCGCCGGCAGCCAAGCCAGGGACGGCTACGAGCAGTACTTC | TRBJ2-7 | NA | TRBV4-3 | NA
CASGVGPGEQYF | TGTGCCAGCGGGGTGGGGCCTGGCGAGCAGTACTTC | TRBJ2-7 | NA | TRBV9 | NA
CASSFGLAAAYEQYF | TGTGCCAGCAGCTTCGGACTAGCGGCCGCCTACGAGCAGTACTTC | TRBJ2-7 | NA | TRBV7-9 | TRBD2
CSARDPTGVGPQHF | TGCAGTGCTAGAGATCCGACAGGGGTAGGGCCCCAGCATTTT | TRBJ1-5 | NA | TRBV20-1 | TRBD1
CAWSVGGFVTEAFF | TGTGCCTGGAGTGTCGGGGGGTTCGTCACTGAAGCTTTCTTT | TRBJ1-1 | NA | TRBV30 | NA
CAWNSGGNQPQHF | TGTGCCTGGAATTCGGGGGGCAATCAGCCCCAGCATTTT | TRBJ1-5 | NA | TRBV30 | NA
CASSPTGPPFSLDTQYF | TGTGCCAGCAGCCCCACGGGACCGCCATTTTCTTTAGATACGCAGTATTTT | TRBJ2-3 | NA | TRBV7-2 | NA
CASSPGGRKRSYEQYF | TGTGCCAGCTCCCCCGGGGGTAGAAAACGCTCCTACGAGCAGTACTTC | TRBJ2-7 | once | TRBV28 | NA
CASSVQATDTQYF | TGTGCCAGCAGCGTCCAGGCCACAGATACGCAGTATTTT | TRBJ2-3 | NA | TRBV7-9 | NA
CSAPDARNYGYTF | TGCAGTGCTCCCGATGCTAGAAACTATGGCTACACCTTC | TRBJ1-2 | NA | TRBV20-1 | NA
CASSYSWTGGYEQYF | TGTGCCAGCAGTTACTCCTGGACAGGTGGCTACGAGCAGTACTTC | TRBJ2-7 | few | TRBV6-5 | TRBD1
CSVGGRSSTQAFF | TGCAGCGTCGGAGGACGCAGTTCCACTCAAGCTTTCTTT | TRBJ1-1 | NA | TRBV29-1 | NA
CSVLAGKNEQYF | TGCAGCGTCTTAGCGGGAAAAAACGAGCAGTACTTC | TRBJ2-7 | NA | TRBV29-1 | TRBD2
CASRMTGRLTEAFF | TGTGCCAGCAGGATGACAGGGCGTTTGACTGAGGCTTTCTTT | TRBJ1-1 | NA | TRBV12-3/TRBV12-4 | TRBD1
CASKEPGEVDEKLFF | TGTGCCAGCAAAGAACCAGGGGAGGTCGATGAAAAACTGTTTTTT | TRBJ1-4 | many | TRBV6-1 | NA
CASSELRDRGYSGANVLTF | TGTGCCAGCAGTGAGCTCCGGGACAGGGGCTACTCTGGGGCCAACGTCCTGACTTTC | TRBJ2-6 | NA | TRBV2 | TRBD1
CAISEMTELNYEQYF | TGTGCCATCAGTGAGATGACAGAATTAAACTACGAGCAGTACTTC | TRBJ2-7 | NA | TRBV10-3 | NA
CASSLWTADTQYF | TGTGCCAGCAGCTTGTGGACAGCAGATACGCAGTATTTT | TRBJ2-3 | few | TRBV7-9 | NA
CAQEGAGYTF | TGTGCCCAGGAGGGGGCTGGCTACACCTTC | TRBJ1-2 | NA | TRBV30 | TRBD1
CASSQVSGANYGYTF | TGTGCCAGCAGCCAAGTTAGTGGGGCTAACTATGGCTACACCTTC | TRBJ1-2 | few | TRBV3-1 | NA
CASNLAGGSNEQFF | TGTGCCAGCAACCTAGCGGGGGGGAGCAATGAGCAGTTCTTC | TRBJ2-1 | NA | TRBV25-1 | TRBD2
CASSFGDTGIDEQFF | TGTGCCAGCAGTTTTGGAGACACAGGGATCGATGAGCAGTTCTTC | TRBJ2-1 | few | TRBV12-3/TRBV12-4 | NA
CASSLSLGAGDTQYF | TGTGCCAGCAGTTTGAGTCTGGGGGCGGGAGATACGCAGTATTTT | TRBJ2-3 | NA | TRBV12-3/TRBV12-4 | NA
CASSVEFNQPQHF | TGTGCCAGCAGTGTGGAGTTCAATCAGCCCCAGCATTTT | TRBJ1-5 | NA | TRBV6-4 | NA
CASSDSFRVSGANVLTF | TGTGCCAGCAGTGATAGTTTCAGGGTCTCTGGGGCCAACGTCCTGACTTTC | TRBJ2-6 | few | TRBV2 | NA
CASSYADGLMNTEAFF | TGTGCCAGCAGTTATGCGGACGGACTAATGAACACTGAAGCTTTCTTT | TRBJ1-1 | NA | TRBV6-5 | NA
CAISELPTGADNEQFF | TGTGCCATCAGTGAGCTCCCGACAGGGGCCGACAATGAGCAGTTCTTC | TRBJ2-1 | NA | TRBV10-3 | TRBD1
CASSFSLVYNEQFF | TGTGCCAGCAGTTTTTCACTAGTCTACAATGAGCAGTTCTTC | TRBJ2-1 | few | TRBV12-3/TRBV12-4 | NA
CATSLAGVPAADYEQYF | TGTGCCACCTCACTAGCGGGCGTTCCCGCGGCTGATTACGAGCAGTACTTC | TRBJ2-7 | NA | TRBV7-9 | TRBD2
CASTAQGLREQFF | TGTGCCAGCACCGCCCAGGGTTTGCGAGAGCAGTTCTTC | TRBJ2-1 | NA | TRBV2 | NA
CASSQTKTGHLNYGYTF | TGTGCCAGCAGTCAAACTAAGACGGGACACCTGAACTATGGCTACACCTTC | TRBJ1-2 | few | TRBV25-1 | NA
CASSLGQGIGQPQHF | TGTGCCAGCAGCTTAGGACAGGGGATCGGTCAGCCCCAGCATTTT | TRBJ1-5 | few | TRBV7-2 | TRBD1
CASSYPGTGKGEQYF | TGTGCCAGCAGTTACCCCGGGACAGGCAAGGGGGAGCAGTACTTC | TRBJ2-7 | few | TRBV6-5 | TRBD1
CATSREAGGTYNEQFF | TGTGCCACCAGCAGAGAGGCCGGGGGGACTTACAATGAGCAGTTCTTC | TRBJ2-1 | NA | TRBV15 | TRBD2
CASSVYRGGEQFF | TGTGCCAGCAGTGTTTATCGGGGCGGTGAGCAGTTCTTC | TRBJ2-1 | NA | TRBV28 | NA
CSLGGSSNSYNEQFF | TGCAGTCTCGGAGGGTCTTCCAACTCCTACAATGAGCAGTTCTTC | TRBJ2-1 | NA | TRBV29-1 | NA
CSVGQHSYEQYF | TGCAGCGTAGGACAACACTCCTACGAGCAGTACTTC | TRBJ2-7 | NA | TRBV29-1 | NA
CASSQEGRWDEQYF | TGCGCCAGCAGCCAAGAGGGGAGGTGGGATGAGCAGTACTTC | TRBJ2-7 | NA | TRBV4-1 | NA
CAISESRTGRNTEAFF | TGTGCCATCAGTGAGTCGAGGACAGGGAGAAACACTGAAGCTTTCTTT | TRBJ1-1 | NA | TRBV10-3 | TRBD1
CASSHGAAGTDTQYF | TGCGCCAGCAGCCACGGGGCGGCAGGGACAGATACGCAGTATTTT | TRBJ2-3 | NA | TRBV4-3 | NA
CSALAGAGSTEAFF | TGCAGTGCTCTAGCAGGGGCCGGGAGCACTGAAGCTTTCTTT | TRBJ1-1 | many | TRBV20-1 | NA
CASSPGTAYGYTF | TGTGCCAGCAGCCCCGGGACAGCTTATGGCTACACCTTC | TRBJ1-2 | many | TRBV16 | TRBD1
CASSALQGTTEAFF | TGTGCCAGCAGTGCGCTACAGGGGACCACTGAAGCTTTCTTT | TRBJ1-1 | NA | TRBV27 | TRBD1
CSARDLQGMSSNQPQHF | TGCAGTGCTAGAGATTTGCAGGGAATGAGTAGCAATCAGCCCCAGCATTTT | TRBJ1-5 | NA | TRBV20-1 | NA